The clone carrying this T cell receptor beta chain was recorded only once. Losses at the gene ends were 1 base for V and 5 bases for J; bases not matched to a gene: 10. From germline, CDR1 is LNHDA and CDR2 SQIVND (reference sequence). The CDR3 contains 16 residues. Naivety among CD8 cells was defined by CD45RO negativity and positive CCR7 selection, thereby excluding terminally differentiated effector memory CD45RA+ cells. Each sample came from a Caucasian adult donor living in Nashville, Tennessee. The source of the sample is a study of shared clonotypes between healthy human individuals. Assay used: immunoSEQ multiplex PCR; TCRdb lists only in-frame clones, some missing. The sample lists some 2,000,000 clones, approximately 94% seen once, with about 1.1% in the top ten.

The J gene is TRBJ1-2, the V gene TRBV19, with 7 nucleotides matching TRBD1. The TCR was taken from a man between 18 and 35 years old in good health. Sequenced: naive CD8+ T cells sorted from blood. The CDR3 spells CASSIVPGGNWYGYTF. The CDR3 nucleotides read TGTGCCAGTAGTATAGTTCCAGGGGGGAATTGGTATGGCTACACCTTC. Combining the CDR3 with reference TRBV19 and TRBJ1-2 gives the whole variable domain DGGITQSPKYLFRKEGQNVTLSCEQNLNHDAMYWYRQDPGQGLRLIYYSQIVNDFQKGDIAEGYSVSREKKESFPLTVTSAQKNPTAFYLCASSIVPGGNWYGYTFGSGTRLTVV.